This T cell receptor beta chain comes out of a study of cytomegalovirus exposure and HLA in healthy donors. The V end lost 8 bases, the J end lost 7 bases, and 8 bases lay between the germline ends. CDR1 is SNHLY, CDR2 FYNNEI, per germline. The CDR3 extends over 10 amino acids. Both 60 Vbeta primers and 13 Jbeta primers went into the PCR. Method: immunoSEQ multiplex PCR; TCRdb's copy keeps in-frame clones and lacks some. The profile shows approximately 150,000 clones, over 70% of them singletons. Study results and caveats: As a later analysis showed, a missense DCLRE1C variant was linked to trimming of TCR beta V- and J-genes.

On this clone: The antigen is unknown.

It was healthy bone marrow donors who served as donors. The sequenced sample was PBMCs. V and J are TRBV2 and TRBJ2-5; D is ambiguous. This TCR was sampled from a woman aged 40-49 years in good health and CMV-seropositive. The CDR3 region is CASGRGTQYF. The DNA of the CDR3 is TGTGCCAGCGGGCGTGGGACCCAGTACTTC.